This T cell receptor beta chain originates from a study of identical twins. This clonotype was seen repeatedly, ten times or more. Trimming shortened V by 0 bases and J by 3 bases, and 11 bases separated the two germline ends. Germline lookup yields CDR1 LGHNA and CDR2 YSLEER. This CDR3 comprises 16 residues. TCRdb used MiXCR to reprocess the 5' RACE reads, holding one entry per CDR3 protein. The sample shows 350,000 to 450,000 distinct CDR3 sequences, less than 20% of them seen only once. What was sequenced was naive T cells sorted from blood. The TCR was taken from a man aged 50-59 years in good health. The rearrangement joins TRBV4-3 to TRBJ2-2; a weak D match, TRBD2 (6 bases). The CDR3 sequence is CASSQDRAGYTGELFF. DNA of the CDR3: TGCGCCAGCAGCCAAGATCGTGCGGGGTACACCGGGGAGCTGTTTTTT.